The T cell receptor beta chain described here comes from a study of blood T cell repertoires in COVID-19. For the study at large: T cells, B-cell-depleted T cells, or PBMCs supplied cDNA or gDNA.

Assay: immunoSEQ multiplex PCR; the TCRdb copy retains only in-frame clones and omits some. The sample has about 220,000 clones, around 84% seen once. V gave up 5 bases and J gave up 2 bases, with 13 bases separating them. Germline assignment: CDR1 LNHDA and CDR2 SQIVND (reference sequence). This CDR3 comprises 15 residues. The sequenced sample consisted of peripheral blood. This sequence originates from a woman aged 55-70 years who had recovered from COVID-19. This chain joins TRBV19 and TRBJ1-5; D uncertain. The DNA for the CDR3 is TGTGCCAGTAGTGGAGCGACGGTGGGCAATCAGCCCCAGCATTTT. Encoded protein: CASSGATVGNQPQHF.